The 8 T cell receptor beta chains below come from one sample, sequenced in a study of T cells in Graves' hyperthyroidism and ophthalmopathy. RNA transcripts gave rise to amplified TCR beta CDR3 regions. First-round RT-PCR of the TCR CDR3 relied on the HTBI primer set. TCRdb ran MiXCR on the multiplex PCR reads and lists one entry per CDR3 protein. This sample has about 420,000 distinct CDR3 sequences, with about 13% found just once. The specimen sequenced was blood. The receptor set was obtained from a woman aged 18-29 years with Graves' hyperthyroidism.

The rearrangement joins TRBV6-1 to TRBJ2-1; D gene unclear. The DNA end is a closer match to TRBJ2-7, so the J assignment may be wrong. This CDR3 has 16 residues. Germline V lookup: CDR1 MNHNS, CDR2 SASEGT. The CDR3 DNA follows: TGTGCCAGCAGTCCCCTGGCGGAAATCTCCTACAATGAGCAGTACTTC. Translation: CASSPLAEISYNEQYF.

This clonotype appeared a few times. The V gene is TRBV6-5, the J gene TRBJ2-5; D assignment may be TRBD1 or TRBD2 (5 bases each). This CDR3 has 13 amino acids. V was clipped by 4 bases and J by 7 bases, with 13 bases between them. The germline V gene encodes CDR1 MNHEY and CDR2 SVGAGI. CDR3 in amino acids: CASSSPGAWTQYF. In DNA, the CDR3 is TGTGCCAGCAGTTCTCCCGGGGCATGGACCCAGTACTTC.

In its sample, this clonotype was seen many times. The genes are TRBV28 and TRBJ2-5; tentatively, D is TRBD2 (5 bases). Looked up from germline, CDR1 is MDHEN and CDR2 is SYDVKM. The CDR3 is 15 amino acids. V was pared by 4 bases and J by 2 bases, with 14 bases between. CDR3 amino acids: CASSSGLTGQETQYF. In DNA, the CDR3 is TGTGCCAGCAGTTCCGGACTGACCGGACAAGAGACCCAGTACTTC.

Details on this clonotype: This may arise from a read error, as a much more abundant clone is one base away. V gene TRBV6-1 combines with J gene TRBJ1-3, with unresolved D. Germline lookup yields CDR1 MNHNS and CDR2 SASEGT. This CDR3 has 11 residues. The ends were cut back, 5 bases at V and 2 bases at J, with 1 base in the middle. CDR3 residues: CASSTGNTIYF. In DNA form, the CDR3 reads TGTGCCAGCAGTACTGGAAACACCATATATTTT.

In its sample, this clonotype was seen many times. V gene TRBV29-1 combines with J gene TRBJ1-2; D is unresolved. Germline V gives CDR1 SQVTM, CDR2 ANQGSEA. The CDR3 extends over 13 amino acids. The ends were cut back, 2 bases at V and 4 bases at J, with 11 bases in the middle. This CDR3 is CSVERQWGYGYTF. The CDR3 coding sequence is TGCAGCGTTGAAAGGCAGTGGGGCTATGGCTACACCTTC.

This clonotype was observed many times. CDR3: CASSPPGTEEAFF. Here the CDR3 DNA reads TGTGCCAGCTCACCACCGGGAACGGAGGAGGCTTTCTTT. V gene TRBV18 combines with J gene TRBJ1-1; no clear D. This CDR3 comprises 13 residues. Trimming left V 0 bases short and J 11 bases short, with 13 bases between. Germline V gene data show CDR1 as KGHSH and CDR2 as LQKENI.

The chain carries TRBV4-1 and TRBJ2-7, with D perhaps TRBD2 (5 bases). The CDR3 totals 16 residues. CDR1 MGHRA and CDR2 YSYEKL come from the germline V gene. Trimming left V 4 bases short and J 7 bases short, with 23 bases between. The CDR3 protein is CASSPHSDLGMGEQYF. In DNA form, the CDR3 reads TGCGCCAGCAGCCCCCATTCGGACCTCGGGATGGGTGAGCAGTACTTC.

In its sample, this clonotype was seen many times. The J gene is TRBJ1-5, the V gene TRBV3-1, with D unresolved. The germline CDR1 and CDR2 sequences are LGHDT and YNNKEL (reference sequence). V lost 0 bases to trimming and J lost 9 bases, with 9 bases between them. The CDR3 covers 13 residues. The CDR3 DNA reads as TGTGCCAGCAGCCAAGATCCGGGGAGGCCCCAGCATTTT. Protein: CASSQDPGRPQHF. The full variable domain, its missing parts supplied by reference TRBV3-1 and TRBJ1-5, is DTAVSQTPKYLVTQMGNDKSIKCEQNLGHDTMYWYKQDSKKFLKIMFSYNNKELIINETVPNRFSPKSPDKAHLNLHINSLELGDSAVYFCASSQDPGRPQHFGDGTRLSIL.